Here is one T cell receptor beta chain with its context. Its antigen is unknown. The junction differs from germline at one of its ends, possibly a read error. CDR1 KGHSH and CDR2 LQKENI come from the germline V gene. CDR3 length: 15 amino acids. This sample was taken from a study of cytomegalovirus exposure and HLA in healthy donors. Whole-study findings and limits: Among the sequence variants, a highly shared cluster was likely an artifact of sequencing. Later analysis identified a missense DCLRE1C variant that was linked to TCR beta V- and J-gene trimming.

Primers: 60 Vbeta forward and 13 Jbeta reverse. The protocol was immunoSEQ multiplex PCR, while the TCRdb copy is restricted to in-frame clones and leaves out a portion. Of approximately 110,000 clones in the sample, over 75% were seen once. The sequence derives from a woman aged 25 to 39 in good health and CMV-seropositive. The V call is TRBV18, the J call TRBJ2-7; maybe TRBD1 (6 bases). Material: PBMCs. CDR3 in DNA: TGTGCCAGCTCACCGGATACTAACCCCGGGACACTAAGATTCTTC. Residues: CASSPDTNPGTLRFF.